The clone carrying this T cell receptor (beta chain) showed up just a few times. This entry belongs to a study of T cells of healthy individuals. In germline, CDR1 is SGHNT, CDR2 YENEEA. V lost 1 base and J 2 bases, leaving 13 bases between the germline ends. The CDR3 is 16 residues long. TCRdb passed the 5' RACE reads through MiXCR, listing each CDR3 protein once. The sample yields about 41,000 distinct CDR3 sequences, approximately 5% seen once. The chain links TRBV11-3 to TRBJ2-3, with D perhaps given as TRBD1 or TRBD2 (5 bases each). This receptor was obtained from a human donor in good health. CDR3 sequence: CASSLGGAQVTDTQYF. CDR3 nucleotide sequence: TGTGCCAGCAGCTTAGGAGGGGCTCAGGTCACAGATACGCAGTATTTT.